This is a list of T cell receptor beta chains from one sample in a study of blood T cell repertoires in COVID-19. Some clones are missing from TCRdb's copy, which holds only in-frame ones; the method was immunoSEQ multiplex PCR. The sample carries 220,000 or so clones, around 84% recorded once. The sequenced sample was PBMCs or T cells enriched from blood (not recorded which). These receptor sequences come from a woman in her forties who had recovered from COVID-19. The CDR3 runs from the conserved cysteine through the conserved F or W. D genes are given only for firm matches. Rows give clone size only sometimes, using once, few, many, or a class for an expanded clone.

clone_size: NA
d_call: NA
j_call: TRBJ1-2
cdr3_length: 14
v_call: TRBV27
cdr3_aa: CASSLNGGSGGYTF
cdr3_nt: TGTGCCAGCAGTTTAAACGGAGGAAGCGGTGGCTACACCTTC

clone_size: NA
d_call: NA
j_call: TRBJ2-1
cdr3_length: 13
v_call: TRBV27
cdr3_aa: CASSPDKDNEQFF
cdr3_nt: TGTGCCAGCAGTCCGGACAAAGACAATGAGCAGTTCTTC

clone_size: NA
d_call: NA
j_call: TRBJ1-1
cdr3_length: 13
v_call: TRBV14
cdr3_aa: CASSQSPPDNAFF
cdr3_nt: TGTGCCAGCAGCCAAAGTCCGCCCGACAACGCTTTCTTT

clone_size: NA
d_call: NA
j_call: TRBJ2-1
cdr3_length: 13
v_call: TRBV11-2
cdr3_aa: CASSLERVVMQFF
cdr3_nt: TGTGCCAGCAGCTTAGAGCGCGTCGTCATGCAGTTCTTC

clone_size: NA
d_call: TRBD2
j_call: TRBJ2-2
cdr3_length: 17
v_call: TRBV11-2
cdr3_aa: CASSYLGLADNTGELFF
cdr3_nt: TGTGCCAGCAGCTACCTCGGACTAGCGGACAACACCGGGGAGCTGTTTTTT

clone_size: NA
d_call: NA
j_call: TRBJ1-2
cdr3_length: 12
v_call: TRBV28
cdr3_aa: CASSTDRGGYTF
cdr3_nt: TGTGCCAGCAGTACAGACCGTGGCGGCTACACCTTC

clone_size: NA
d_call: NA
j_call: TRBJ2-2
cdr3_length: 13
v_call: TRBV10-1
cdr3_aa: CASKLTPTGELFF
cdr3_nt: TGCGCCAGCAAACTAACCCCCACCGGGGAGCTGTTTTTT

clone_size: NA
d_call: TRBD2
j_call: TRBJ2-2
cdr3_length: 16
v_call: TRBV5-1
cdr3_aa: CASSLDQGGPAGELFF
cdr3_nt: TGCGCCAGCAGCTTGGACCAGGGAGGGCCGGCCGGGGAGCTGTTTTTT

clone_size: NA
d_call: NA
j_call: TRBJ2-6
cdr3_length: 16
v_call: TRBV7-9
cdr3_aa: CANPDGEPSGANVLTF
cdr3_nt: TGTGCCAACCCGGACGGGGAGCCCTCTGGGGCCAACGTCCTGACTTTC

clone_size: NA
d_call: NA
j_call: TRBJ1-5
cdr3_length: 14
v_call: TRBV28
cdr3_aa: CASSLSGARVPQHF
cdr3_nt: TGTGCCAGCAGTTTATCAGGGGCCCGGGTGCCCCAGCATTTT

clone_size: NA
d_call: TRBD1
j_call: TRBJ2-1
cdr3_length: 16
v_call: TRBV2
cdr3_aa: CASRHRRDRGLNEQFF
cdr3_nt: TGTGCCAGCAGACACCGGAGGGACAGGGGGCTAAATGAGCAGTTCTTC

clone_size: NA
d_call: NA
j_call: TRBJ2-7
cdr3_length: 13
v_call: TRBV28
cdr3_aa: CASRGQGSYEQYF
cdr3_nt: TGTGCCAGCAGGGGTCAGGGGTCCTACGAGCAGTACTTC

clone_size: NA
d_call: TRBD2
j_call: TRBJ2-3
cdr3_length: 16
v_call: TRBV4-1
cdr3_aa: CASSQVLAGATDTQYF
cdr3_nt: TGCGCCAGCAGCCAAGTACTAGCGGGGGCCACAGATACGCAGTATTTT

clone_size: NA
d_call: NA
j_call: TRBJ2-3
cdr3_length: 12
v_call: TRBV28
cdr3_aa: CASRSYTDTQYF
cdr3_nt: TGTGCCAGCAGATCTTACACAGATACGCAGTATTTT

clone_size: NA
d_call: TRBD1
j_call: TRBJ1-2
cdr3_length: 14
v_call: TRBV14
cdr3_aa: CASSLGTGSFGYTF
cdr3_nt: TGTGCCAGCAGCCTTGGGACAGGGTCTTTCGGCTACACCTTC

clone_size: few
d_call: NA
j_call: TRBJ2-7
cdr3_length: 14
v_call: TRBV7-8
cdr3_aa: CASSSNRDNYEQYF
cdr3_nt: TGTGCCAGCAGCTCCAACCGGGACAACTACGAGCAGTACTTC

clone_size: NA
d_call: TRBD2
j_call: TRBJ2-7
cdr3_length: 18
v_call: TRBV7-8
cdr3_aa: CASSLSRTSGSRSYEQYF
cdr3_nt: TGTGCCAGCAGCTTATCCCGGACTAGCGGGAGTCGGTCCTACGAGCAGTACTTC

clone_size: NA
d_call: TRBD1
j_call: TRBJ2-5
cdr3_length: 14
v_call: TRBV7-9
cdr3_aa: CASSPRQGKETQYF
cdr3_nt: TGTGCCAGCAGCCCCAGACAGGGGAAAGAGACCCAGTACTTC

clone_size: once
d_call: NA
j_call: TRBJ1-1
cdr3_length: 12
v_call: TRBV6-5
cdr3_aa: CASSPRMTEAFF
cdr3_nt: TGTGCCAGCAGCCCCAGGATGACTGAAGCTTTCTTT

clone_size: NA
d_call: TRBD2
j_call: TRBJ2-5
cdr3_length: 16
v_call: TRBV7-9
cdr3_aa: CASSLGASGAQETQYF
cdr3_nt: TGTGCCAGCAGCTTAGGGGCTAGCGGGGCACAAGAGACCCAGTACTTC

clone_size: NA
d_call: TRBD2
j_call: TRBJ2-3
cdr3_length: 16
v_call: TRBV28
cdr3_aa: CASSLSSSGGTDTQYF
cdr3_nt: TGTGCCAGCAGTTTATCGTCTAGCGGGGGCACAGATACGCAGTATTTT

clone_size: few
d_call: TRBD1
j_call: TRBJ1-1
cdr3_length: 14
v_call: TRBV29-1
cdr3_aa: CSALTGTGITEAFF
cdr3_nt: TGCAGCGCCCTGACCGGGACAGGGATCACTGAAGCTTTCTTT

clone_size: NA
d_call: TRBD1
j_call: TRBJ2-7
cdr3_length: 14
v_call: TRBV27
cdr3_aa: CASSPWDSTYEQYF
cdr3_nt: TGTGCCAGCAGTCCTTGGGACAGTACCTACGAGCAGTACTTC

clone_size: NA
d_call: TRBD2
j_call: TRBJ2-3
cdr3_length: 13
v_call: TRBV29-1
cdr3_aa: CSVATSGRDTQYF
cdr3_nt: TGCAGCGTTGCAACTAGCGGGAGAGATACGCAGTATTTT

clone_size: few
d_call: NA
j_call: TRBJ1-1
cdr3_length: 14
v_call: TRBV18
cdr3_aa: CASSAGGVVTEAFF
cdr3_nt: TGTGCCAGCTCCGCGGGTGGGGTGGTTACTGAAGCTTTCTTT

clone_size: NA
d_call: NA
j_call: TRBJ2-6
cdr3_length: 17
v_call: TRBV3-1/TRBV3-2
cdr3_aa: CASSQRRGRSGANVLTF
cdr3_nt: TGTGCCAGCAGCCAGAGGAGGGGGCGTTCTGGGGCCAACGTCCTGACTTTC

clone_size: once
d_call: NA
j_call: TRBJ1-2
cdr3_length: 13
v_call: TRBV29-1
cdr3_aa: CSVVTGGGYGYTF
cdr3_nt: TGCAGCGTTGTCACCGGGGGAGGCTATGGCTACACCTTC

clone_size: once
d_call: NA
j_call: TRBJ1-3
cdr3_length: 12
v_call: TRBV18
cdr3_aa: CASSPDSGAVYF
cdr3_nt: TGTGCCAGCTCACCAGACAGCGGGGCGGTATATTTT

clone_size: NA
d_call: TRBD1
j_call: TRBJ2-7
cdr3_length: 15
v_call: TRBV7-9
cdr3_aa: CASSLLGGASYEQYF
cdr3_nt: TGTGCCAGCAGCTTACTAGGGGGCGCGTCCTACGAGCAGTACTTC

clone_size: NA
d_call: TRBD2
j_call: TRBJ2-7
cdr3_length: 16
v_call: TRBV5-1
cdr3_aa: CASSLATKRDTYEQYF
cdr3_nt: TGCGCCAGCAGCTTGGCCACGAAGCGGGATACCTACGAGCAGTACTTC

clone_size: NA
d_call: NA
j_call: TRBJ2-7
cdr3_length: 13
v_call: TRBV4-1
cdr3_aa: CASSQDSLYEQYF
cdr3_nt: TGCGCCAGCAGCCAAGATAGTCTCTACGAGCAGTACTTC

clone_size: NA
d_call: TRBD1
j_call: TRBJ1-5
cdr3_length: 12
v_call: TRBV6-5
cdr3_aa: CASSRDRGPQHF
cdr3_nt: TGTGCCAGCAGCCGGGACAGGGGGCCCCAGCATTTT

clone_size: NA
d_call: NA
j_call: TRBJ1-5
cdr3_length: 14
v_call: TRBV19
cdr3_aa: CASSQQGYNQPQHF
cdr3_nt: TGTGCCAGTAGTCAGCAGGGTTACAATCAGCCCCAGCATTTT

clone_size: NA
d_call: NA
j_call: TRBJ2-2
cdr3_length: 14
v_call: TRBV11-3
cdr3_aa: CASSPRGNTGELFF
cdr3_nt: TGTGCCAGCAGCCCGCGGGGGAACACCGGGGAGCTGTTTTTT

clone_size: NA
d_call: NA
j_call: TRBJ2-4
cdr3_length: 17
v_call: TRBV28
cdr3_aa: CASSPYRQRIAKNIQYF
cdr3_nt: TGTGCCAGCAGCCCGTACCGACAGAGAATAGCCAAAAACATTCAGTACTTC

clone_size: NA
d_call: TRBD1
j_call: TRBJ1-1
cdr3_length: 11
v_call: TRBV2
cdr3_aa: CASSMGQGGFF
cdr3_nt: TGTGCCAGCAGTATGGGACAGGGGGGTTTCTTT

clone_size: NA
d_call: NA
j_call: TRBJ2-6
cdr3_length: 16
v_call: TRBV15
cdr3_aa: CATSGRQDSGANVLTF
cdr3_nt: TGTGCCACCAGCGGTAGACAGGACTCTGGGGCCAACGTCCTGACTTTC

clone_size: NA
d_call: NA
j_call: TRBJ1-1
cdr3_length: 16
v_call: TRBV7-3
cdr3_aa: CASSPVPLRGNTEAFF
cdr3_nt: TGTGCCAGCAGCCCGGTCCCCCTTAGAGGGAACACTGAAGCTTTCTTT

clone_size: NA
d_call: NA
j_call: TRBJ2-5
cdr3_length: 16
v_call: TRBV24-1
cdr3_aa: CATSANPGGGQETQYF
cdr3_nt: TGTGCCACCAGTGCTAATCCTGGAGGAGGCCAAGAGACCCAGTACTTC

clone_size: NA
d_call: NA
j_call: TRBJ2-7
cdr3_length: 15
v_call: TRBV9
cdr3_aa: CASSPRATLSYEQYF
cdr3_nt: TGTGCCAGCAGCCCCCGAGCTACCCTCTCCTACGAGCAGTACTTC

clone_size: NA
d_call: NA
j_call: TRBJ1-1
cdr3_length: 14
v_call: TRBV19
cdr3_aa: CASSIDQLNTEAFF
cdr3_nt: TGTGCCAGTAGTATAGATCAGTTGAACACTGAAGCTTTCTTT

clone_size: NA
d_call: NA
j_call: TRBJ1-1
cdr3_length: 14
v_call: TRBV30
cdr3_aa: CAWSVGGTNTEAFF
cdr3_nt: TGTGCCTGGAGTGTAGGGGGAACCAACACTGAAGCTTTCTTT